One sample yielded the 8 T cell receptor beta chains listed below, sequenced in a study of CD4 and CD8 cells across lung adenocarcinoma regions. TCRdb independently ran MiXCR on the PCR reads; one entry per CDR3 protein. This sample has approximately 17,000 distinct CDR3 sequences, with roughly 50% found just once. The sequenced material came from CD4+ T cells from the margin of a lung tumor. The receptors come from a male donor with lung adenocarcinoma. The CD4 and CD8 labels of this study may be unreliable.

This clonotype was recorded many times. The J gene is TRBJ2-5, the V gene TRBV6-1, with TRBD1 matching over 8 bases. TRBJ2-7 explains the end of the DNA better; the J call may be wrong. There are 13 residues in the CDR3. The V gene's germline CDR1 is MNHNS and CDR2 SASEGT. The CDR3 DNA is TGTGCCAGCCACCCGGGACAGGCCATCGAGCAGTACTTC. This codes for CASHPGQAIEQYF.

As concerns this clonotype: Compared with germline, one end of the junction differs, possibly owing to a read error. The V gene is TRBV10-3, the J gene TRBJ2-3; the D gene could be TRBD1 or TRBD2 (5 bases each). This CDR3 spans 15 amino acids. Germline-derived CDR1 and CDR2 are ENHRY and SYGVKD. CDR3 loop: CAGGPGPGDTDTQYF. CDR3 sequence (DNA): TGTGCCGGGGGTCCGGGACCGGGTGACACAGATACGCAGTATTTC.

This clonotype was counted only a few times. The rearrangement uses TRBV9 and TRBJ2-3; D is perhaps TRBD1 (6 bases). This CDR3 has 16 residues. Germline assignment: CDR1 SGDLS and CDR2 YYNGEE. V was trimmed by 2 bases and J by 4 bases, leaving 17 bases between them. The CDR3: CASSVSSGTLADTQYF. The DNA for the CDR3 is TGTGCCAGCAGCGTTTCTTCCGGGACACTTGCAGATACGCAGTATTTT.

This clonotype was observed a few times. This rearrangement joins TRBV20-1 to TRBJ2-5; TRBD1 or TRBD2 may be the D gene (6 bases each). The V gene lost 0 bases and the J gene lost 5 bases, with 13 bases spanning the gap. The CDR3 totals 14 residues. Germline V gene lookup returns CDR1 DFQATT and CDR2 SNEGSKA (reference sequence). In DNA, the CDR3 is TGCAGTGCTAGAGATTACGGGGGCTGGGAGACCCAGTACTTC. It yields the protein CSARDYGGWETQYF.

This clonotype has more than one count but fewer than ten. The chain has TRBV6-1 and TRBJ1-1; no reliable D call. The CDR3 loop spans 14 amino acids. Germline V gene sequence: CDR1 MNHNS, CDR2 SASEGT. Deletions cut 7 bases from V and 0 bases from J, with 12 bases between. CDR3 DNA sequence: TGTGCCAGCAATGCGGACCGCTTGAACACTGAAGCTTTCTTT. Protein product: CASNADRLNTEAFF.

This chain links TRBV10-2 with TRBJ2-5; 10 positions agree with TRBD2. The J call may be wrong; the DNA end is better matched by TRBJ2-7. The CDR3 is 16 residues long. The V gene's germline CDR1 is WSHSY and CDR2 SAAADI. The CDR3 sequence is CASSEGPPLAGAEQYV. DNA for the CDR3: TGCGCCAGCAGTGAAGGCCCCCCGCTAGCGGGAGCCGAGCAGTACGTC.

Within the sample, this clonotype is large. The chain recombines TRBV10-2 with TRBJ2-1; D ambiguous. The CDR3 has 13 residues. In germline, CDR1 is WSHSY, CDR2 SAAADI. Deletions cut 7 bases from V and 0 bases from J, with 7 bases between. The CDR3 sequence: CASMAGSYNEQFF. CDR3 in DNA: TGCGCCAGCATGGCTGGCTCCTACAATGAGCAGTTCTTC.

The sample holds one count of this clonotype. The gene calls are TRBV10-1 and TRBJ2-3; 8 bases map to TRBD2. The DNA end is a closer match to TRBJ2-1, so the J assignment may be wrong. CDR1 and CDR2 from the germline V gene are WNHNN and SYGVQD (reference sequence). CDR3 length equals 14 residues. The CDR3, as DNA: TGCGCCAGCAGTGCAGCGGGAGTAAACAATGAGCAGTTCTTC. Protein sequence: CASSAAGVNNEQFF.